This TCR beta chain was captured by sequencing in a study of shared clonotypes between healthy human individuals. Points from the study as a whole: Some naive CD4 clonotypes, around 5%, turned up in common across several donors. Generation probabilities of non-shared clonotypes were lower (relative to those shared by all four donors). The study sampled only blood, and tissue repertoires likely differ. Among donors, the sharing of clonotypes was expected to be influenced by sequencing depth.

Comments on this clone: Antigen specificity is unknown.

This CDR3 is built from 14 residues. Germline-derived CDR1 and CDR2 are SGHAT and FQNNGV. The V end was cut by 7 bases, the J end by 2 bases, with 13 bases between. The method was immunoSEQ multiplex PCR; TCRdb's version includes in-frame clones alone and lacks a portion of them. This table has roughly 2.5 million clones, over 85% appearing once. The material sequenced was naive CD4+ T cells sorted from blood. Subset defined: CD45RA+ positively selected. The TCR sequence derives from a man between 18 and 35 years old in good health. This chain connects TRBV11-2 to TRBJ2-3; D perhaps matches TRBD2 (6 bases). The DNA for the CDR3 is TGTGCCAGCACCGCAGGACTACTCACAGATACGCAGTATTTT. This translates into CASTAGLLTDTQYF.